This T cell receptor beta chain was documented in a study of cytomegalovirus exposure and HLA in healthy donors. A remark on this clone: The antigen is not known.

Whole-study findings and limits: Reported performance of the classifier showed diagnosis of cytomegalovirus status with high specificity and sensitivity. A prior analysis recorded that most TCR beta V segments were productive about 87% or about 30% of the time. Most CMV-associated TCR beta chains were later found to appear HLA-restricted. CMV serostatus stood as the only immune exposure information on hand.

A multiplex PCR was run with 60 Vbeta primers and 13 Jbeta primers. TCRdb keeps only in-frame clones here, not all; method: immunoSEQ multiplex PCR. The table shows more than 100,000 clones, with approximately 85% occurring only once. Trimming shortened V by 1 base and J by 0 bases, and 13 bases separated the two germline ends. This CDR3 spans 17 amino acids. Germline V gene lookup returns CDR1 MNHNS and CDR2 SASEGT. The V call is TRBV6-1, the J call TRBJ1-3; D not resolved. The sequenced sample was PBMCs. The sequence derives from a woman aged 50 to 60 in good health and CMV-seropositive. CDR3 protein: CASSEGSAYSSGNTIYF. CDR3 DNA: TGTGCCAGCAGTGAAGGGTCCGCCTACAGCTCTGGAAACACCATATATTTT.